Reported below is one T cell receptor (beta chain). These data come from a study of spatial heterogeneity in lung cancer. Noted time point: blood at routine non-recurrence follow-up after resection. Whole RNA, isolated from tumor, nontumor lung or frozen PBMC, was sequenced without prior sorting. All TCR cDNA molecules were individually tagged with a unique molecular identifier. TCRdb itself ran the 5' RACE reads through MiXCR, one entry per CDR3 protein. The profile shows around 45,000 distinct CDR3 sequences, about 23% of them singletons. Germline lookup yields CDR1 SGHVS and CDR2 FQNEAQ. The CDR3 runs 14 residues. V trimming: 9 bases; J trimming: 5 bases; junction bases outside the gene matches: 11.

The sample was PBMCs, taken at follow-up. The TCR was taken from a female donor with early-stage non-small cell lung cancer. The chain uses TRBV7-8 and TRBJ2-3, with 7 bases matching TRBD2. CDR3 region: CARRSLWGGDTQYF. CDR3 nucleotides: TGTGCCAGAAGGTCATTGTGGGGGGGAGATACGCAGTATTTT.